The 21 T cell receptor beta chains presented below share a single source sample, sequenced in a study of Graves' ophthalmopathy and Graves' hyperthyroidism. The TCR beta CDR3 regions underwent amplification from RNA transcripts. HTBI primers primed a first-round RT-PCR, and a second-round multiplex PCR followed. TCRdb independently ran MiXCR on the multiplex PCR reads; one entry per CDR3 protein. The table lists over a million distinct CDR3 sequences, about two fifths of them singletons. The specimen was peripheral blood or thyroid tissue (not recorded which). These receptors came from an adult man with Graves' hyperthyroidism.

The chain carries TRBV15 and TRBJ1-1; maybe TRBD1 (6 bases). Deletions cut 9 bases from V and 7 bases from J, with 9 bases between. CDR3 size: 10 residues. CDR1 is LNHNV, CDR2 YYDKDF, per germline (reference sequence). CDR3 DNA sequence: TGTGCCACGGGGGGCAGTGAAGCTTTCTTT. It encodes CATGGSEAFF. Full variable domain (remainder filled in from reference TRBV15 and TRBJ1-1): DAMVIQNPRYQVTQFGKPVTLSCSQTLNHNVMYWYQQKSSQAPKLLFHYYDKDFNNEADTPDNFQSRRPNTSFCFLDIRSPGLGDTAMYLCATGGSEAFFGQGTRLTVV.

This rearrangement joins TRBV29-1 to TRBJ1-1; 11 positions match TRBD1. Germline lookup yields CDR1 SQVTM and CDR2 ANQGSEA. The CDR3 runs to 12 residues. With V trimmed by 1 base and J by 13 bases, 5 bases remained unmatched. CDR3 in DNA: TGCAGCGTTGAAGTCGGGACAGGGGGGCTTTTCTTT. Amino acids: CSVEVGTGGLFF.

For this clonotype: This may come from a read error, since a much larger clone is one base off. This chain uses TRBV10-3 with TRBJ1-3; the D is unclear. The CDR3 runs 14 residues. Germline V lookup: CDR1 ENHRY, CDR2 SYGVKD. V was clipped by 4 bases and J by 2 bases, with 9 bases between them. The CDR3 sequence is CAISVGGTGNTIYF. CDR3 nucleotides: TGTGCCATCAGTGTGGGCGGAACTGGAAACACCATATATTTT.

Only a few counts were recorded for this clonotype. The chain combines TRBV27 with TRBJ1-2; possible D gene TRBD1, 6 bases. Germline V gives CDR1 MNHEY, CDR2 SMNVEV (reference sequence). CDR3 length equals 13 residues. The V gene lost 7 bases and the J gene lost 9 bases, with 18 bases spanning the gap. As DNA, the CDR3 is TGTGCCAGCACCCCAAGGGGGAGCCGGCGCTACACCTTC. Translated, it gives CASTPRGSRRYTF.

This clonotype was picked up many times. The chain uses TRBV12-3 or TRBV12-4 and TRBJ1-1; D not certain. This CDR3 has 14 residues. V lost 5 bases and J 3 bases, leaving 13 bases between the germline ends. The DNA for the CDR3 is TGTGCCAGCAGTGTAGGCCGGCCGGACACTGAAGCTTTCTTT. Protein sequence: CASSVGRPDTEAFF.

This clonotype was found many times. The CDR3 reads CASSPDRGHSPLHF. The CDR3 DNA reads TGTGCCAGCAGTCCGGACAGGGGGCATTCACCCCTCCACTTT. This rearrangement joins TRBV14 to TRBJ1-6, with TRBD1 matching 11 bases. The length of the CDR3 is 14 residues. Germline assignment: CDR1 SGHDN and CDR2 FVKESK. Trimming took 6 bases from V and 8 from J; bases not matched to a gene: 3. Variable domain in full (rest from reference TRBV14 and TRBJ1-6): EAGVTQFPSHSVIEKGQTVTLRCDPISGHDNLYWYRRVMGKEIKFLLHFVKESKQDESGMPNNRFLAERTGGTYSTLKVQPAELEDSGVYFCASSPDRGHSPLHFGNGTRLTVT.

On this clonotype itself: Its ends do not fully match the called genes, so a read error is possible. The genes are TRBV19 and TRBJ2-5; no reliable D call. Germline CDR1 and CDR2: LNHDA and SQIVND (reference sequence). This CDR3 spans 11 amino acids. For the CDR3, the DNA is TGTACCAGCAGAGATTGGGAGACCCAGTACTTC. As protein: CTSRDWETQYF.

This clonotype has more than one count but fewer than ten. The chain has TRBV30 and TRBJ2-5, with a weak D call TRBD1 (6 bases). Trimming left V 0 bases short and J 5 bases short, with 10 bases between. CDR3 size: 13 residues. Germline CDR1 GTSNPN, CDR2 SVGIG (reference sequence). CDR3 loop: CAWSVQGTETQYF. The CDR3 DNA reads TGTGCCTGGAGTGTACAGGGTACGGAGACCCAGTACTTC.

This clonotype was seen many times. CDR3 protein: CSARRSDGRAIREQYF. CDR3 coding DNA: TGCAGTGCTAGAAGGTCGGACGGGAGGGCTATACGCGAGCAGTACTTC. The chain employs TRBV20-1 and TRBJ2-7; 8 bases align to TRBD2. Germline-derived CDR1 and CDR2 are DFQATT and SNEGSKA (reference sequence). The CDR3 length is 16 residues. V was clipped by 2 bases and J by 6 bases; unmatched bases: 15.

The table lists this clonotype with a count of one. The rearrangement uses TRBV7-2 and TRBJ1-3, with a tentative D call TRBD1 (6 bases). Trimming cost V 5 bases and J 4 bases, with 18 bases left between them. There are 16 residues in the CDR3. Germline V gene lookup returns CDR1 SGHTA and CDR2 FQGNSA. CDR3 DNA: TGTGCCAGCAGCACCAGGGGTGCGGGTGCAGGAAACACCATATATTTT. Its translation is CASSTRGAGAGNTIYF.

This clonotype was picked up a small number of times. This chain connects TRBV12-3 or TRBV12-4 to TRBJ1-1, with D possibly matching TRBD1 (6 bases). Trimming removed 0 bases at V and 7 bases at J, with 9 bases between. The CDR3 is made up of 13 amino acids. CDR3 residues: CASSLALDSEAFF. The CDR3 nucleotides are TGTGCCAGCAGTTTAGCGCTGGACAGTGAAGCTTTCTTT.

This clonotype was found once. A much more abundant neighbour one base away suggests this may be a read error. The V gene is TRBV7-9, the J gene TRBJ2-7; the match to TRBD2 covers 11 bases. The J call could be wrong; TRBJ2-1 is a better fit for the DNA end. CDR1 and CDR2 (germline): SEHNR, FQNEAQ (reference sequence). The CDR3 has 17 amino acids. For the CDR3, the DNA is TGTGCCAGCAGCTTACTCGGACTAGCGGGTGGGGGAGAGACCCAGTTCTTC. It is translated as CASSLLGLAGGGETQFF.

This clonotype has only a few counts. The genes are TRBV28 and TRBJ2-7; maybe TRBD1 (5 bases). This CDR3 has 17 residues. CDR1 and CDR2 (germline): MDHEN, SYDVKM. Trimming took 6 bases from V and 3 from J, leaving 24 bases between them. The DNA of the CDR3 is TGTGCCAGCAGCCCGAGGAGCAGGGCCAAAAGCTTCTACGAGCAGTACTTC. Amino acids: CASSPRSRAKSFYEQYF.

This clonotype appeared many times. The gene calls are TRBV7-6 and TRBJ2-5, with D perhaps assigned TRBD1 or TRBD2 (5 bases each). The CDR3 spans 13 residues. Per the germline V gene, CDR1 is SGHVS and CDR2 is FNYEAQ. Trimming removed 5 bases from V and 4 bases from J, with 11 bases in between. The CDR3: CASSAGTRETQYF. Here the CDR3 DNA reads TGTGCCAGCAGCGCCGGGACCAGAGAGACCCAGTACTTC. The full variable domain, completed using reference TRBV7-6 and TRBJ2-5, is GAGVSQSPRYKVTKRGQDVALRCDPISGHVSLYWYRQALGQGPEFLTYFNYEAQQDKSGLPNDRFSAERPEGSISTLTIQRTEQRDSAMYRCASSAGTRETQYFGPGTRLLVL.

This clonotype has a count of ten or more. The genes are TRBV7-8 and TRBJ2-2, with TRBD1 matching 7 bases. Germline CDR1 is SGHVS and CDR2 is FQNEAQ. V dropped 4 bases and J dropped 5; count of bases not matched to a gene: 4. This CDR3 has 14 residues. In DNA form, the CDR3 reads TGTGCCAGCAGCTCCCTGGACAGGACCGGGGAGCTGTTTTTT. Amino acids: CASSSLDRTGELFF.

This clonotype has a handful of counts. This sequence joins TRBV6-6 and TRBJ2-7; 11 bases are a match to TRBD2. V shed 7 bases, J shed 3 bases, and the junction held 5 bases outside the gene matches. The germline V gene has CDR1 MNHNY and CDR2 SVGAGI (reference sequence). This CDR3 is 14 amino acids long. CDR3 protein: CASNPSGGFYEQYF. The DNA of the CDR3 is TGTGCCAGCAATCCTAGCGGGGGGTTCTACGAGCAGTACTTC.

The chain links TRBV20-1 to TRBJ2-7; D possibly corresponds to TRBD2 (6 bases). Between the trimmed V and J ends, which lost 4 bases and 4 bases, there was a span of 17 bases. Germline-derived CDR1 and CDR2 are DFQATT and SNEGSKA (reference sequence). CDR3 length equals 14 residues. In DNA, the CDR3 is TGCAGTGCTACCCCCCCCGGGGGAAGGTACGAGCAGTACTTC. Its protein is CSATPPGGRYEQYF.

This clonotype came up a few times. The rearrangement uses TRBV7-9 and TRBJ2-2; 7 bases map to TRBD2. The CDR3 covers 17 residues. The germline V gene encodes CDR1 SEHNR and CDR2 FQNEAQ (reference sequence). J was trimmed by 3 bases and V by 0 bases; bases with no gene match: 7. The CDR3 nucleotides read TGTGCCAGCAGCTTAGCCCGCGGGAGCCGGGACACCGGGGAGCTGTTTTTT. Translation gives CASSLARGSRDTGELFF.

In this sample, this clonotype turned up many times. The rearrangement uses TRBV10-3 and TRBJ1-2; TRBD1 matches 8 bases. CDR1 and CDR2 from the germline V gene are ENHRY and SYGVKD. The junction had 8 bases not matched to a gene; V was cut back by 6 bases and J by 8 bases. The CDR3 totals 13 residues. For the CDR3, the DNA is TGTGCCATCAGGCTAGACAGGGGCTGGGGCTACACCTTC. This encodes CAIRLDRGWGYTF.

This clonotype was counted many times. CDR3 sequence reads: CASSKTGTDPYEQYF. The DNA for the CDR3 is TGTGCCAGCAGCAAGACCGGGACAGATCCCTACGAGCAGTACTTC. This sequence joins TRBV7-2 and TRBJ2-7; TRBD1 aligns across 7 bases. The CDR3 runs 15 residues. After removal of 5 bases from V and 2 bases from J, the junction contained 9 bases not matched to a gene. CDR1 is SGHTA, CDR2 FQGNSA, per germline. The full variable domain, its missing parts supplied by reference TRBV7-2 and TRBJ2-7, is GAGVSQSPSNKVTEKGKDVELRCDPISGHTALYWYRQSLGQGLEFLIYFQGNSAPDKSGLPSDRFSAERTGGSVSTLTIQRTQQEDSAVYLCASSKTGTDPYEQYFGPGTRLTVT.

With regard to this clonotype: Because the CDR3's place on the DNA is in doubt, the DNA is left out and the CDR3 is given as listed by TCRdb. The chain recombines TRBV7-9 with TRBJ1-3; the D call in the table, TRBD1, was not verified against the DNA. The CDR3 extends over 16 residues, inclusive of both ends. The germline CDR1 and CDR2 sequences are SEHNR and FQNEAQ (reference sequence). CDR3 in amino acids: CASSHGQGAWWLHLRF.